The rows below give T cell receptor beta chains drawn from one sample of a study of control samples from healthy donors and cancer patients. Only in-frame clones appear in the TCRdb table, and some are missing; sequencing was by immunoSEQ multiplex PCR. The table shows 75,000 to 100,000 clones, with around 88% occurring only once. Sequenced material: blood. The receptors stem from a young man in good health. The CDR3 runs from the conserved cysteine through the conserved F or W. Each record gives: J gene, D gene, V gene, clone size, CDR3 DNA, CDR3 protein. The D gene is left open where the match is weak. Size values are once, few and many counts, or a class for expanded clones, and some rows have none.

J gene: TRBJ1-1; D gene: TRBD1; V gene: TRBV6-5; clone size: .; CDR3 DNA: TGTGCCAGCAGCCCCCTCAGGGGGATCGGAACTGAAGCTTTCTTT; CDR3 protein: CASSPLRGIGTEAFF
J gene: TRBJ1-6; D gene: .; V gene: TRBV28; clone size: .; CDR3 DNA: TGTGCCAGCAGTGCTAGGACAGCCAATTCACCCCTCCACTTT; CDR3 protein: CASSARTANSPLHF
J gene: TRBJ1-1; D gene: TRBD1; V gene: TRBV28; clone size: .; CDR3 DNA: TGTGCCAGCAGTACCATGACAGGGGCCATGAACACTGAAGCTTTCTTT; CDR3 protein: CASSTMTGAMNTEAFF
J gene: TRBJ1-2; D gene: .; V gene: TRBV7-3; clone size: .; CDR3 DNA: TGTGCCAGCAGCCCGTCCCACAGGGACGGCTACACCTTC; CDR3 protein: CASSPSHRDGYTF
J gene: TRBJ2-5; D gene: .; V gene: TRBV12-3/TRBV12-4; clone size: .; CDR3 DNA: TGTGCCAGCAGCGACAGGCGAGAGACCCAGTACTTC; CDR3 protein: CASSDRRETQYF
J gene: TRBJ2-5; D gene: .; V gene: TRBV5-6; clone size: .; CDR3 DNA: TGTGCCAGCAGCCGTGACGGAGAAGAGACCCAGTACTTC; CDR3 protein: CASSRDGEETQYF
J gene: TRBJ2-2; D gene: .; V gene: TRBV7-3; clone size: .; CDR3 DNA: TGTGCCAGCAGCTTAGGGCAGTTGGGTCCCACCGGGGAGCTGTTTTTT; CDR3 protein: CASSLGQLGPTGELFF
J gene: TRBJ1-2; D gene: .; V gene: TRBV24-1; clone size: .; CDR3 DNA: TGTGCCACCAGTGATTTGCAGGGCTACACCTTC; CDR3 protein: CATSDLQGYTF
J gene: TRBJ2-5; D gene: TRBD2; V gene: TRBV24-1; clone size: .; CDR3 DNA: TGTGCCACCAGTGATCCATATGGGGGGGGAGAGACCCAGTACTTC; CDR3 protein: CATSDPYGGGETQYF
J gene: TRBJ1-3; D gene: TRBD1; V gene: TRBV29-1; clone size: .; CDR3 DNA: TGCAGCGTCGGGACAGACTCTGGAAACACCATATATTTT; CDR3 protein: CSVGTDSGNTIYF
J gene: TRBJ2-7; D gene: .; V gene: TRBV5-1; clone size: once; CDR3 DNA: TGCGCCAGCAGCTTGGAACAGACCTACGAGCAGTACTTC; CDR3 protein: CASSLEQTYEQYF
J gene: TRBJ1-1; D gene: TRBD1; V gene: TRBV29-1; clone size: once; CDR3 DNA: TGCAGCGGCGGGACAGGGGGACGGAACACTGAAGCTTTCTTT; CDR3 protein: CSGGTGGRNTEAFF
J gene: TRBJ2-7; D gene: TRBD2; V gene: TRBV7-9; clone size: .; CDR3 DNA: TGTGCCAGCAGCTTGGGACTAGCGGGAGCAGACGAGCAGTACTTC; CDR3 protein: CASSLGLAGADEQYF
J gene: TRBJ2-2; D gene: TRBD1; V gene: TRBV27; clone size: .; CDR3 DNA: TGTGCCAGCAGTTTGGGGGACAGGGGTTCGGGGGAGCTGTTTTTT; CDR3 protein: CASSLGDRGSGELFF
J gene: TRBJ1-3; D gene: .; V gene: TRBV9; clone size: .; CDR3 DNA: TGTGCCAGCAGCGTAGAAGGACAATCTGGAAACACCATATATTTT; CDR3 protein: CASSVEGQSGNTIYF
J gene: TRBJ2-2; D gene: TRBD2; V gene: TRBV6-6; clone size: .; CDR3 DNA: TGTGCCAGCAGGGGGGGACTAATTAACACCGGGGAGCTGTTTTTT; CDR3 protein: CASRGGLINTGELFF
J gene: TRBJ1-4; D gene: .; V gene: TRBV15; clone size: .; CDR3 DNA: TGTGCCACCAGCAGAGATGGGACGGACAATGAAAAGCTGTTTTTT; CDR3 protein: CATSRDGTDNEKLFF
J gene: TRBJ1-5; D gene: TRBD1; V gene: TRBV5-1; clone size: .; CDR3 DNA: TGCGCCAGCAGCTCCGGGACAGGGGAGCCCCAGCATTTT; CDR3 protein: CASSSGTGEPQHF
J gene: TRBJ2-3; D gene: .; V gene: TRBV4-1; clone size: .; CDR3 DNA: TGCGCCAGCAGCCCGGGCTTAGTCACAGATACGCAGTATTTT; CDR3 protein: CASSPGLVTDTQYF
J gene: TRBJ1-2; D gene: .; V gene: TRBV15; clone size: .; CDR3 DNA: TGTGCCACCAGCAGAGGAGCCCTCGAAGAGGGGTCCCTAGAAGGCTACACCTTC; CDR3 protein: CATSRGALEEGSLEGYTF
J gene: TRBJ1-4; D gene: .; V gene: TRBV4-3; clone size: .; CDR3 DNA: TGCGCCAGCAGCCAAGTATGGAAGGGGGAAAAACTGTTTTTT; CDR3 protein: CASSQVWKGEKLFF
J gene: TRBJ2-1; D gene: TRBD1; V gene: TRBV29-1; clone size: .; CDR3 DNA: TGCAGGACTGAGGGACAGGGGGCAGGTGAGCAGTTCTTC; CDR3 protein: CRTEGQGAGEQFF
J gene: TRBJ2-1; D gene: .; V gene: TRBV5-4; clone size: once; CDR3 DNA: TGTGCCAGCAGCCGGGGACGAACAGGGCACAATGAGCAGTTCTTC; CDR3 protein: CASSRGRTGHNEQFF
J gene: TRBJ2-7; D gene: TRBD1; V gene: TRBV27; clone size: .; CDR3 DNA: TGTGCCAGCAGTTTTCTGGGACAGGGGGTCGAGCAGTACTTC; CDR3 protein: CASSFLGQGVEQYF
J gene: TRBJ1-2; D gene: .; V gene: TRBV18; clone size: .; CDR3 DNA: TGTGCCAGCTCACCTCCGGGGCCTGAGCTCCATGGCTACACCTTC; CDR3 protein: CASSPPGPELHGYTF
J gene: TRBJ1-6; D gene: TRBD1; V gene: TRBV13; clone size: .; CDR3 DNA: TGTGCCAGCAACTTACAGGGGAATAAGCCCCTCCACTTT; CDR3 protein: CASNLQGNKPLHF
J gene: TRBJ1-2; D gene: .; V gene: TRBV5-5; clone size: .; CDR3 DNA: TGTGCCAGCAGCTTGACCACAGGAATATCATATGGCTACACCTTC; CDR3 protein: CASSLTTGISYGYTF
J gene: TRBJ2-1; D gene: .; V gene: TRBV7-3; clone size: .; CDR3 DNA: TGTGCCAGCAGCCCAAGACACGTAGCCAATGAGCAGTTCTTC; CDR3 protein: CASSPRHVANEQFF